Below, 25 T cell receptor beta chains from the same sample are listed, as sequenced in a study of blood T cell repertoires in COVID-19. Clones were sequenced by immunoSEQ multiplex PCR, and TCRdb holds only the in-frame ones, with some missing. The table lists 63,000 or so clones, roughly 77% of them singletons. The sample consisted of peripheral blood. The receptors here all came from a human donor in a cohort sampled during active COVID-19.

The CDR3 coding sequence is TGCGCCAGCAGCCAGACTATAGGGGGAGCGCCAGATACGCAGTATTTT. Its translation: CASSQTIGGAPDTQYF. The chain uses TRBV4-3 and TRBJ2-3, with a weak D call TRBD1 (6 bases). The CDR3 extends over 16 amino acids. CDR1 is LGHNA and CDR2 is YSLEER in the germline V gene. Between the trimmed V and J ends, which lost 3 bases and 4 bases, there was a span of 17 bases.

This chain links TRBV24-1 with TRBJ2-3, with a weak D call TRBD1 (6 bases). The V and J ends lost 9 bases and 0 bases respectively, with 12 bases between them. Germline values: CDR1 KGHDR, CDR2 SFDVKD. This CDR3 is 14 amino acids long. The CDR3 DNA reads as TGTGCCACCGCAGAAGGGGGAAGCACAGATACGCAGTATTTT. It specifies CATAEGGSTDTQYF.

V gene TRBV5-1 combines with J gene TRBJ1-4, with TRBD1 matching 10 bases. CDR1 and CDR2 from the germline V gene are SGHRS and YFSETQ. CDR3 length equals 17 residues. The junction had 9 bases not matched to a gene; V was cut back by 0 bases and J by 7 bases. DNA of the CDR3: TGCGCCAGCAGCTTGGGACAGGGGGCTGGGATCGGTGAAAAACTGTTTTTT. This translates into CASSLGQGAGIGEKLFF.

CDR3 nucleotides: TGTGCCTGGACCCCCCGCGGGGACCTGGGAGCTTTCTTT. It translates to CAWTPRGDLGAFF. The J gene is TRBJ1-1, the V gene TRBV30, with a weak D call TRBD1 (5 bases). CDR1 and CDR2 (germline): GTSNPN, SVGIG (reference sequence). This CDR3 contains 13 residues. Trimming removed 4 bases from V and 10 bases from J, with 19 bases in between. Based on the CDR3 plus reference TRBV30 and TRBJ1-1, the full variable domain is SQTIHQWPATLVQPVGSPLSLECTVEGTSNPNLYWYRQAAGRGLQLLFYSVGIGQISSEVPQNLSASRPQDRQFILSSKKLLLSDSGFYLCAWTPRGDLGAFFGQGTRLTVV.

V gene TRBV12-3 or TRBV12-4 combines with J gene TRBJ1-2, with D perhaps TRBD1 (5 bases). Between the trimmed V and J ends, which lost 4 bases and 8 bases, there was a span of 14 bases. The length of the CDR3 is 13 residues. Written as DNA, the CDR3 is TGTGCCAGCAGTTCGGACAACATGTGGGGCTACACCTTC. It codes for CASSSDNMWGYTF.

The chain's CDR3 is CASSVLAGVDTQYF. The CDR3 DNA follows: TGTGCCAGCAGTGTCCTAGCGGGAGTAGATACGCAGTATTTT. The gene calls are TRBV2 and TRBJ2-3; TRBD2 agrees at 10 bases. This CDR3 has 14 residues. CDR1 and CDR2 (germline): SNHLY, FYNNEI. Unmatched junction bases numbered 3, after V lost 4 bases and J lost 5 bases.

This chain uses TRBV13 with TRBJ2-7; the D gene is possibly TRBD1 (5 bases). V lost 5 bases, J lost 8 bases, and 22 bases lay in between. Germline loops: CDR1 PRHDT, CDR2 FYEKMQ (reference sequence). The length of the CDR3 is 15 residues. CDR3 sequence (DNA): TGTGCCAGCAGCCCACAAGACAGAAGTGTTACCCAGCAGTACTTC. Translation gives CASSPQDRSVTQQYF.

The chain has TRBV10-2 and TRBJ1-1; no clear D. The V end lost 0 bases, the J end lost 0 bases, and 11 bases lay between the germline ends. Germline lookup yields CDR1 WSHSY and CDR2 SAAADI. The CDR3 is 16 residues long. The CDR3 loop is CASSESRLHLNTEAFF. CDR3 in DNA: TGCGCCAGCAGTGAGTCAAGACTCCACCTGAACACTGAAGCTTTCTTT.

CDR3 sequence (DNA): TGTGCCAGCAGTTCGAGCGAGCAGTACTTC. The encoded protein is CASSSSEQYF. The chain is built from TRBV6-2 or TRBV6-3 and TRBJ2-7; D not certain. There are 10 residues in the CDR3. V was clipped by 4 bases and J by 6 bases, with 4 bases between them. CDR1 and CDR2 (germline): MNHEY, SVGEGT.

The rearrangement links TRBV30 to TRBJ1-1; D is possibly TRBD1 (6 bases). The CDR3 runs to 14 residues. Looked up from germline, CDR1 is GTSNPN and CDR2 is SVGIG (reference sequence). V was pared by 7 bases and J by 4 bases, with 19 bases between. For the CDR3, the DNA is TGTGCCTACTCACGCGGGGGAGGGGGCACTGAAGCTTTCTTT. It specifies CAYSRGGGGTEAFF.

The V and J genes are TRBV19 and TRBJ1-2; D possibly corresponds to TRBD1 (5 bases). The length of the CDR3 is 14 residues. CDR1 LNHDA and CDR2 SQIVND come from the germline V gene (reference sequence). V was clipped by 7 bases and J by 6 bases, with 18 bases between them. CDR3 nucleotide sequence: TGTGCCAGTACAATGCGGGGGAGGAGTGATGGCTACACCTTC. Translated: CASTMRGRSDGYTF.

The chain recombines TRBV6-6 with TRBJ2-7; weak D call: TRBD2 (6 bases). The CDR3 loop spans 16 amino acids. Trimming took off 2 bases at V and 7 bases at J, with 21 bases between the two ends. Per the germline V gene, CDR1 is MNHNY and CDR2 is SVGAGI (reference sequence). The DNA for the CDR3 is TGTGCCAGCAGTTACGGGGCGGGCAGGGAAGCGGGTGAGCAGTACTTC. This sequence encodes CASSYGAGREAGEQYF.

In its sample, this clone was seen once. The chain combines TRBV10-3 with TRBJ2-7; maybe TRBD1 (6 bases). CDR3 length equals 14 residues. In germline, CDR1 is ENHRY, CDR2 SYGVKD. V gave up 2 bases and J gave up 5 bases, with 13 bases separating them. The CDR3 bases are TGTGCCATCAGTGAGAGTCAGGGGACCCACGAGCAGTACTTC. Translated, it gives CAISESQGTHEQYF.

This chain's CDR3 is CASRLAGGNEQFF. CDR3 sequence (DNA): TGTGCCAGTCGACTAGCGGGAGGGAATGAGCAGTTCTTC. The V call is TRBV6-5, the J call TRBJ2-1; 14 nucleotides line up with TRBD2. CDR3 length: 13 residues. V shed 9 bases and J 7 bases; nucleotides not matched to a gene: 2. Per germline, CDR1 MNHEY and CDR2 SVGAGI.

V usage is TRBV19 and J usage is TRBJ2-1; perhaps TRBD2 as D (6 bases). The CDR3 has 12 residues. Per the germline V gene, CDR1 is LNHDA and CDR2 is SQIVND (reference sequence). Trimming stripped 5 bases from V and 15 bases from J, with 17 bases between. CDR3 loop: CASSPDGRGRFF. The DNA for the CDR3 is TGTGCCAGTAGTCCCGACGGGAGAGGACGGTTCTTC.

The chain has TRBV28 and TRBJ1-4; TRBD1 is a possible D gene (5 bases). Germline assignment: CDR1 MDHEN and CDR2 SYDVKM. CDR3 length equals 15 residues. V lost 6 bases, J lost 3 bases, and 14 bases lay in between. CDR3 bases: TGTGCCAGCAGGCCGGAACAGGAGCCTAATGAAAAACTGTTTTTT. It encodes CASRPEQEPNEKLFF.

Details on this clone: At one boundary the junction diverges from the germline segment, which might be a read error. The chain joins TRBV9 to TRBJ1-2; TRBD1 agrees at 9 bases. The CDR3 runs 11 residues. The germline V gene encodes CDR1 SGDLS and CDR2 YYNGEE. DNA for the CDR3: TGCTGCGGGCGGGACAGGGCTGGCTACACCTTC. Its translation is CCGRDRAGYTF. Combining the CDR3 with reference TRBV9 and TRBJ1-2 gives the whole variable domain DSGVTQTPKHLITATGQRVTLRCSPRSGDLSVYWYQQSLDQGLQFLIQYYNGEERAKGNILERFSAQQFPDLHSELNLSSLELGDSALYFCCGRDRAGYTFGSGTRLTVV.

CDR3 sequence reads: CASSFQTLKPGGNEQYF. In DNA, the CDR3 is TGTGCCAGCAGTTTCCAGACCCTTAAACCAGGGGGAAACGAGCAGTACTTC. The rearrangement joins TRBV28 to TRBJ2-7; 7 nucleotides line up with TRBD1. The CDR3 spans 17 residues. CDR1 MDHEN and CDR2 SYDVKM come from the germline V gene. J gave up 5 bases and V 3 bases, and 16 bases lay outside the gene matches.

V and J are TRBV5-6 and TRBJ2-1; 9 bases match TRBD2. The CDR3 runs to 17 residues. V shed 4 bases and J 2 bases; nucleotides not matched to a gene: 10. The germline CDR1 and CDR2 sequences are SGHDT and YYEEEE. CDR3 sequence: CASSRDSRLAAYNEQFF. Written as DNA, the CDR3 is TGTGCCAGCAGCCGGGATTCGAGACTAGCGGCCTACAATGAGCAGTTCTTC. Variable domain in full (rest from reference TRBV5-6 and TRBJ2-1): DAGVTQSPTHLIKTRGQQVTLRCSPKSGHDTVSWYQQALGQGPQFIFQYYEEEERQRGNFPDRFSGHQFPNYSSELNVNALLLGDSALYLCASSRDSRLAAYNEQFFGPGTRLTVL.

This clone showed up just a few times. In nucleotides, the CDR3 is TGCGCCAGCAGCCAAGATGTCCAGGCGGGGGATACGCAGTATTTT. It translates to CASSQDVQAGDTQYF. The chain links TRBV4-3 to TRBJ2-3; a weak D match, TRBD2 (6 bases). Germline CDR1 is LGHNA and CDR2 is YSLEER. The CDR3 covers 15 residues. V dropped 0 bases and J dropped 6 bases, with 13 bases sitting between them.

The V call is TRBV5-1, the J call TRBJ1-2, with D tentatively TRBD1 (5 bases). The CDR3 is made up of 15 amino acids. The V end lost 2 bases, the J end lost 4 bases, and 15 bases lay between the germline ends. Germline V gene lookup returns CDR1 SGHRS and CDR2 YFSETQ. CDR3 loop: CASSLSDTNPYGYTF. In nucleotides, the CDR3 is TGCGCCAGCAGCTTATCGGACACCAATCCCTATGGCTACACCTTC.

This chain joins TRBV14 and TRBJ2-7; D is unclear. The CDR3 sequence is 13 residues long. The V end was cut by 4 bases, the J end by 6 bases, with 13 bases between. CDR1 SGHDN and CDR2 FVKESK come from the germline V gene. This CDR3 is CASSPMRRGEQYF. The CDR3 nucleotides read TGTGCCAGCAGCCCGATGAGGAGAGGCGAGCAGTACTTC.

V usage is TRBV28 and J usage is TRBJ2-2, with D possibly being TRBD1 (6 bases). Per germline, CDR1 MDHEN and CDR2 SYDVKM. This CDR3 contains 15 residues. V was cut by 8 bases and J by 6 bases, with 19 bases left in between. CDR3 sequence (DNA): TGTGCCAGCTCTGAGACAGGTTTCGTACCCGGGGAGCTGTTTTTT. As protein: CASSETGFVPGELFF.

The chain couples TRBV7-9 to TRBJ2-2; 7 bases fit TRBD1. This CDR3 region has 16 residues. V shed 9 bases and J 1 base; nucleotides not matched to a gene: 11. Per germline, CDR1 SEHNR and CDR2 FQNEAQ (reference sequence). The CDR3 DNA reads as TGTGCCAGAGGACAGGATGTGCCCCTGAACACCGGGGAGCTGTTTTTT. Translated, it gives CARGQDVPLNTGELFF.

The chain employs TRBV5-4 and TRBJ2-3; TRBD1 matches 8 bases. Germline lookup yields CDR1 SGHNT and CDR2 YYREEE (reference sequence). This CDR3 has 17 residues. V shed 4 bases and J 0 bases; nucleotides not matched to a gene: 10. CDR3 protein: CASSLSVTGASTDTQYF. The CDR3, as DNA: TGTGCCAGCAGCCTCTCCGTGACAGGGGCAAGCACAGATACGCAGTATTTT. Based on the CDR3 plus reference TRBV5-4 and TRBJ2-3, the full variable domain is ETGVTQSPTHLIKTRGQQVTLRCSSQSGHNTVSWYQQALGQGPQFIFQYYREEENGRGNFPPRFSGLQFPNYSSELNVNALELDDSALYLCASSLSVTGASTDTQYFGPGTRLTVL.